The 3 T cell receptor beta chains in this list originate from one sample, sequenced in a study of vaccination effects on CD4 cells after COVID-19. The authors isolated CD4+ T cells after about 10 days of culture. Two doses of either BNT162b2 or mRNA-1273 were given to each participant. For these TCRs, the target antigens are not known. Clones were read by immunoSEQ multiplex PCR, and TCRdb kept only the in-frame ones, dropping some. The sample lists about 39,000 clones; around two thirds were seen once. This specimen consisted of CD4+ T cells from PBMCs cultured without peptide, obtained after COVID-19 vaccination. The origin of the receptors is a human donor who received a COVID-19 vaccine.

In this sample, this clone turned up a few times. The chain couples TRBV7-9 to TRBJ2-5; D unresolved. V was clipped by 1 base and J by 6 bases, with 6 bases between them. The CDR3 covers 12 residues. Germline CDR1 and CDR2: SEHNR and FQNEAQ (reference sequence). CDR3 nucleotides: TGTGCCAGCAGCTTAGATGAGCAGACCCAGTACTTC. This gives the protein CASSLDEQTQYF.

V and J are TRBV14 and TRBJ2-5; no firm D call. The ends were cut back, 1 base at V and 5 bases at J, with 17 bases in the middle. CDR1 and CDR2 from the germline V gene are SGHDN and FVKESK. The CDR3 length is 16 residues. For the CDR3, the DNA is TGTGCCAGCAGCCAAGGAAATAGCATAACCGGGGAGACCCAGTACTTC. It specifies CASSQGNSITGETQYF.

The genes are TRBV19 and TRBJ2-7; TRBD1 matches 7 bases. V lost 3 bases to trimming and J lost 0 bases; unmatched junction nucleotides: 8. This CDR3 contains 16 residues. CDR1 and CDR2 from the germline V gene are LNHDA and SQIVND (reference sequence). CDR3 region: CASSIVWGQRSYEQYF. The CDR3, as DNA: TGTGCCAGTAGTATTGTTTGGGGACAGCGCTCCTACGAGCAGTACTTC.